This passage covers 13 T cell receptor beta chains from one sample sequenced in a study of cytotoxic CD8 clonotypes in ibrutinib-treated CLL (dated by TCRdb to the early 2020s). Library preparation used the immunoSEQ multiplex PCR assay. TCRdb's version of the immuneACCESS table is confined to in-frame rearrangements and falls short of the full clone set. An unresolved V gene accounts for under half of the shortfall where checked; the remainder is of unknown origin. This sample has some 150,000 clones in its table, and approximately 80% of those were observed once. Of the sample, 6.5% to 8% falls within the top ten clones. This specimen consisted of PBMCs, obtained after 36 months of ibrutinib treatment. Receptors were obtained from a human donor with chronic lymphocytic leukemia.

The CDR3 here is CASSLDESGSYNEQFF. DNA of the CDR3: TGTGCCAGCAGCTTAGACGAGTCGGGGTCCTACAATGAGCAGTTCTTC. The chain uses TRBV7-9 and TRBJ2-1; D may be TRBD2 (5 bases). The V end was cut by 1 base, the J end by 1 base, with 11 bases between. Germline loops: CDR1 SEHNR, CDR2 FQNEAQ (reference sequence). This CDR3 has 16 residues. The full variable domain, rest sourced from reference TRBV7-9 and TRBJ2-1, is DTGVSQNPRHKITKRGQNVTFRCDPISEHNRLYWYRQTLGQGPEFLTYFQNEAQLEKSRLLSDRFSAERPKGSFSTLEIQRTEQGDSAMYLCASSLDESGSYNEQFFGPGTRLTVL.

The V and J genes are TRBV7-7 and TRBJ1-4, with a weak D call TRBD1 (6 bases). Trimming took off 5 bases at V and 8 bases at J, with 18 bases between the two ends. Germline CDR1 SSHAT, CDR2 FNYEAQ (reference sequence). There are 15 residues in the CDR3. CDR3 DNA: TGTGCCAGCAGCCCCGTAACAGGGCTCGGGGAAAAACTGTTTTTT. Encoded protein: CASSPVTGLGEKLFF. Full variable domain (rest looked up from reference TRBV7-7 and TRBJ1-4): GAGVSQSPRYKVTKRGQDVTLRCDPISSHATLYWYQQALGQGPEFLTYFNYEAQPDKSGLPSDRFSAERPEGSISTLTIQRTEQRDSAMYRCASSPVTGLGEKLFFGSGTQLSVL.

V usage is TRBV29-1 and J usage is TRBJ1-4; possibly TRBD1 for D (6 bases). Germline-derived CDR1 and CDR2 are SQVTM and ANQGSEA. The CDR3 consists of 13 residues. Trimming removed 4 bases from V and 8 bases from J, with 14 bases in between. CDR3 sequence: CSVARGLKEKLFF. In DNA, the CDR3 is TGCAGCGTTGCCCGGGGGCTGAAGGAAAAACTGTTTTTT.

This clone has only a few counts. CDR3 DNA sequence: TGTGCCACCAGCAGGACAGGGCTAAGCAATCAGCCCCAGCATTTT. Translation: CATSRTGLSNQPQHF. V and J are TRBV15 and TRBJ1-5, with 7 bases that match TRBD1. This CDR3 spans 15 amino acids. Germline values: CDR1 LNHNV, CDR2 YYDKDF (reference sequence). V gave up 3 bases and J gave up 1 base; unmatched junction bases: 3.

This chain connects TRBV12-5 to TRBJ2-7, with TRBD2 identical over 8 bases. Germline CDR1 and CDR2: LGHNT and FRNRAP. The CDR3 is 15 amino acids. The V gene end was trimmed by 7 bases and the J gene end by 7 bases; junction bases not matched to a gene: 15. In nucleotides, the CDR3 is TGTGCTAGTGTTCCCCCCACGGGAGGGCCACGGGAGCAGTACTTC. Protein: CASVPPTGGPREQYF.

This chain connects TRBV6-1 to TRBJ1-2; no clear D gene. The CDR3 sequence is 11 residues long. CDR1 and CDR2 from the germline V gene are MNHNS and SASEGT. The V end was cut by 0 bases, the J end by 11 bases, with 7 bases between. The DNA for the CDR3 is TGTGCCAGCAGTGAAGCCCGCCCATACACCTTC. Translation gives CASSEARPYTF.

The chain combines TRBV5-4 with TRBJ1-1; no firm D call. The CDR3 spans 11 residues. Germline V gives CDR1 SGHNT, CDR2 YYREEE (reference sequence). V was trimmed by 2 bases and J by 5 bases, leaving 4 bases between them. The CDR3, as DNA: TGTGCCAGCAGCTTAATGACTGAAGCTTTCTTT. Protein: CASSLMTEAFF. The whole variable domain, filled in from reference TRBV5-4 and TRBJ1-1, reads ETGVTQSPTHLIKTRGQQVTLRCSSQSGHNTVSWYQQALGQGPQFIFQYYREEENGRGNFPPRFSGLQFPNYSSELNVNALELDDSALYLCASSLMTEAFFGQGTRLTVV.

V and J are TRBV13 and TRBJ2-7, with 8 bases fitting TRBD2. This CDR3 region has 15 residues. Unmatched junction bases numbered 2, after V lost 1 base and J lost 0 bases. Germline CDR1 PRHDT, CDR2 FYEKMQ (reference sequence). The CDR3 sequence: CASSLAAGVSYEQYF. DNA for the CDR3: TGTGCCAGCAGCTTAGCAGCGGGGGTCTCCTACGAGCAGTACTTC.

The V gene is TRBV6-4, the J gene TRBJ1-1; D remains ambiguous. V was cut by 9 bases and J by 1 base, with 6 bases left in between. This CDR3 has 11 amino acids. Germline-derived CDR1 and CDR2 are MRHNA and SNTAGT. This CDR3 reads CARRGNTEAFF. As DNA, the CDR3 is TGTGCCAGAAGAGGGAACACTGAAGCTTTCTTT.

This chain connects TRBV11-3 to TRBJ2-2; D is perhaps TRBD2 (6 bases). Trimming stripped 3 bases from V and 2 bases from J, with 16 bases between. This CDR3 is 17 amino acids long. Germline V gene lookup returns CDR1 SGHNT and CDR2 YENEEA. This chain's CDR3 is CASSFLIWRGNTGELFF. The CDR3 DNA follows: TGTGCCAGCAGCTTCCTTATCTGGCGGGGTAACACCGGGGAGCTGTTTTTT.

The V gene is TRBV13, the J gene TRBJ2-1; D may be TRBD1 (5 bases). Between the trimmed V and J ends, which lost 5 bases and 14 bases, there was a span of 22 bases. Per germline, CDR1 PRHDT and CDR2 FYEKMQ (reference sequence). The CDR3 runs 14 residues. The chain's CDR3 is CASSRDSFGESKFF. DNA of the CDR3: TGTGCCAGCAGCCGAGACAGCTTCGGAGAGAGTAAGTTCTTC.

This rearrangement joins TRBV28 to TRBJ1-2; D not certain. Germline CDR1 and CDR2: MDHEN and SYDVKM. Trimming left V 7 bases short and J 3 bases short, with 15 bases between. There are 14 residues in the CDR3. The CDR3 sequence: CASIRNPTDYGYTF. CDR3 in DNA: TGTGCCAGCATCCGAAACCCCACAGACTATGGCTACACCTTC.

V gene TRBV4-2 combines with J gene TRBJ1-3; D gene ambiguous. CDR1 is LGHNA, CDR2 YNFKEQ, per germline. V lost 3 bases and J 5 bases, leaving 5 bases between the germline ends. This CDR3 is 12 amino acids long. The CDR3: CASSQERNTIYF. The DNA for the CDR3 is TGTGCCAGCAGCCAGGAGAGAAACACCATATATTTT.